Below, one TCR beta chain is given with its context. Its antigen is currently unknown. TCRdb called the 5' RACE reads again in MiXCR, with one record for every CDR3 protein. The table shows fewer than 250,000 distinct CDR3 sequences, with over 9.5% occurring only once. This record comes from a study of CD8 T cells in ankylosing spondylitis. Points from the study as a whole: Past studies reported some motif variants in reactive arthritis synovial fluid and blood. What seemed typical of ankylosing spondylitis blood was a TCR beta motif built from roughly 8 highly homologous variants.

The sequence came from a male donor with ankylosing spondylitis or in good health (not recorded which). The specimen sequenced was blood, either unsorted or a sorted T cell fraction (not recorded which).

CDR3 amino acids: CASRADTYEQYF. CDR3 nucleotides: TGTGCCAGCAGGGCGGACACCTACGAGCAGTACTTC. The genes are TRBV12-3 or TRBV12-4 and TRBJ2-7, with D possibly matching TRBD1 (5 bases). Trimming cost V 6 bases and J 2 bases, with 8 bases left between them. This CDR3 is built from 12 residues.